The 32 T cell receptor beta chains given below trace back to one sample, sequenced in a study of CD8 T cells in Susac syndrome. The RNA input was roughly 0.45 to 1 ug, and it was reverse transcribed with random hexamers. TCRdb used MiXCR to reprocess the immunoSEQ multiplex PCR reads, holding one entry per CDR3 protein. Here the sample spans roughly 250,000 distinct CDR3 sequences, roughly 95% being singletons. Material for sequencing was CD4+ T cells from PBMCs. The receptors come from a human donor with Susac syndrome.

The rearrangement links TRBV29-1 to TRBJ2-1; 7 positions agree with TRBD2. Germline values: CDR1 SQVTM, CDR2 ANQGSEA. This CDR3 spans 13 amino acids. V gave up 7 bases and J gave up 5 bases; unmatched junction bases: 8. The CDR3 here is CSAQGSGDNEQFF. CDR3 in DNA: TGCAGCGCCCAAGGAAGCGGGGACAATGAGCAGTTCTTC.

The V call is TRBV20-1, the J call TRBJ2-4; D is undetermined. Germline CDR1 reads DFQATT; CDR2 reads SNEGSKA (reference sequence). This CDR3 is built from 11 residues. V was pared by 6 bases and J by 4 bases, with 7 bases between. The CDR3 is CSAPQKNIQYF. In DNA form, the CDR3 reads TGCAGTGCCCCACAGAAAAACATTCAGTACTTC.

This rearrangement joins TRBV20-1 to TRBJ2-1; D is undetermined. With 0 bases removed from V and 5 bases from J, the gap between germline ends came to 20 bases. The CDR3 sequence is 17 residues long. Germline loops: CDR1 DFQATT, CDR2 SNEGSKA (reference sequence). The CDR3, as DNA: TGCAGTGCTAGAGACCTGCCGTGGCAACCCCCCAACAATGAGCAGTTCTTC. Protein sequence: CSARDLPWQPPNNEQFF.

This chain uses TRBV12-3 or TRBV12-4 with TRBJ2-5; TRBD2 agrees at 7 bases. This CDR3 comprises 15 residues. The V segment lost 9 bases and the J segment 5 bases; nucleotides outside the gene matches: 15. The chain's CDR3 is CASGVVGGPGETQYF. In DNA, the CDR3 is TGTGCCAGTGGGGTGGTGGGAGGGCCGGGGGAGACCCAGTACTTC.

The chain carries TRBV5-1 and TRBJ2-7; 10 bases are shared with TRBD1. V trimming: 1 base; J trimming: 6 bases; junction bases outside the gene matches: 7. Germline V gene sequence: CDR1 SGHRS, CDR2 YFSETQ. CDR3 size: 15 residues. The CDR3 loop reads CASSLTGTGESEQYF. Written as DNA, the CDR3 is TGCGCCAGCAGCTTGACCGGGACAGGGGAATCCGAGCAGTACTTC.

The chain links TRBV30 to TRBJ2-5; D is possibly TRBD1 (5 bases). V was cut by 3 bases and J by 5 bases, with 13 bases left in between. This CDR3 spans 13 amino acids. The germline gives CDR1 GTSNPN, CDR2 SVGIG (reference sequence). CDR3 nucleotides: TGTGCCTGGAGATCGACAGTTCTGGAGACCCAGTACTTC. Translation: CAWRSTVLETQYF. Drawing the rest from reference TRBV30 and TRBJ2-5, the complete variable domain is SQTIHQWPATLVQPVGSPLSLECTVEGTSNPNLYWYRQAAGRGLQLLFYSVGIGQISSEVPQNLSASRPQDRQFILSSKKLLLSDSGFYLCAWRSTVLETQYFGPGTRLLVL.

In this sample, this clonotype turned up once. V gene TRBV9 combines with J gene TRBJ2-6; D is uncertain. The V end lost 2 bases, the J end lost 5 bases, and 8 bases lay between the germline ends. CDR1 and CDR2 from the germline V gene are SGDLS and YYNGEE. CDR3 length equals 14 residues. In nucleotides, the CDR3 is TGTGCCAGCAGCGTTAATTCCTGGGCCAACGTCCTGACTTTC. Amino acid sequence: CASSVNSWANVLTF.

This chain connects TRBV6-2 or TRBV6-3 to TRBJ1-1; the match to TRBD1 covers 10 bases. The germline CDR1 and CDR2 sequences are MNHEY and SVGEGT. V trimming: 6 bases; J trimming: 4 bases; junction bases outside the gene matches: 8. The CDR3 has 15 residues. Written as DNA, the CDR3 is TGTGCCAGCAGCCGCCTCCGGGACAGGGGCACTGAAGCTTTCTTT. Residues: CASSRLRDRGTEAFF.

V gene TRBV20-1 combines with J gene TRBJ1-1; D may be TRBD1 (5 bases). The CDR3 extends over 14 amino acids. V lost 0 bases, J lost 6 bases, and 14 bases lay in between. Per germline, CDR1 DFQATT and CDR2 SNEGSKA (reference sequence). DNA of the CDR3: TGCAGTGCTAGAGAGCCTACAGGAGGGGCTGAAGCTTTCTTT. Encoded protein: CSAREPTGGAEAFF.

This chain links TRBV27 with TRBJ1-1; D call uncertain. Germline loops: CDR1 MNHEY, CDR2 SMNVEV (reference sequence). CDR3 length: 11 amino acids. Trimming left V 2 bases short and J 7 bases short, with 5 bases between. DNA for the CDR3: TGTGCCAGCAGTTTAAGGAATGAAGCTTTCTTT. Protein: CASSLRNEAFF.

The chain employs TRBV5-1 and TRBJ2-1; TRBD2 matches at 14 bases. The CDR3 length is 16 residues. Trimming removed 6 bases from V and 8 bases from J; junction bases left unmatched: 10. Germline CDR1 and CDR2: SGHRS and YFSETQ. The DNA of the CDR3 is TGCGCCAGCAACACGGGGGGGACTAGCGGGAGTGATGAGCAGTTCTTC. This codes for CASNTGGTSGSDEQFF.

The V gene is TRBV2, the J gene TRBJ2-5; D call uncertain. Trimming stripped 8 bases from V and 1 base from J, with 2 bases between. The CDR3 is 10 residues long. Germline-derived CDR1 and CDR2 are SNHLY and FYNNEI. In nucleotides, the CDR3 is TGTGCCAGCGTCCAAGAGACCCAGTACTTC. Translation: CASVQETQYF.

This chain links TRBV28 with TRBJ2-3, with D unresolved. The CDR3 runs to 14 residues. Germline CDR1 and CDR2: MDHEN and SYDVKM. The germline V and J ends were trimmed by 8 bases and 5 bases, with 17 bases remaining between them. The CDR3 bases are TGTGCCAGCGGTACGCCTCATTTGGGAGATACGCAGTATTTT. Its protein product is CASGTPHLGDTQYF.

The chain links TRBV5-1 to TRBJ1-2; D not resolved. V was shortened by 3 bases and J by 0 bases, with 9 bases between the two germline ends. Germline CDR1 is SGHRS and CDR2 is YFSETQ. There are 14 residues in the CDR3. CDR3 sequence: CASSSGRANYGYTF. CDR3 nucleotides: TGCGCCAGCAGCTCGGGTAGGGCTAACTATGGCTACACCTTC.

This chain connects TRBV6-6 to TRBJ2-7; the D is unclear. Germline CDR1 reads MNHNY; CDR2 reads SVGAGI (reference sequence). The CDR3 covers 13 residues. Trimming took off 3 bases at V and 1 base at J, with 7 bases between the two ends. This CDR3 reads CASSYTQSYEQYF. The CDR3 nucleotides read TGTGCCAGCAGTTATACGCAATCCTACGAGCAGTACTTC.

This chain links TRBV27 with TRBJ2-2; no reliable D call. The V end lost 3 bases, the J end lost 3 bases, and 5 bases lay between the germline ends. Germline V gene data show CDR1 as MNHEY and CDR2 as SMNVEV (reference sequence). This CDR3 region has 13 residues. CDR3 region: CASSFLDTGELFF. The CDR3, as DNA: TGTGCCAGCAGTTTTTTGGACACCGGGGAGCTGTTTTTT.

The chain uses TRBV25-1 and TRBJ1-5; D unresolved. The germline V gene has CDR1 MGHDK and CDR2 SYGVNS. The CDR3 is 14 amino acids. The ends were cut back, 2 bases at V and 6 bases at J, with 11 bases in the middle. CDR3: CASSEGSYGQPQHF. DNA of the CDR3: TGTGCCAGCAGTGAAGGGAGTTATGGTCAGCCCCAGCATTTT.

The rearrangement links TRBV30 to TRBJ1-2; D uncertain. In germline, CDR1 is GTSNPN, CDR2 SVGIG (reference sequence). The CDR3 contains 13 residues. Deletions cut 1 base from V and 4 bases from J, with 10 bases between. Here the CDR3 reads CAWSGGRTYGYTF. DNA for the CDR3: TGTGCCTGGAGTGGAGGCCGGACCTATGGCTACACCTTC.

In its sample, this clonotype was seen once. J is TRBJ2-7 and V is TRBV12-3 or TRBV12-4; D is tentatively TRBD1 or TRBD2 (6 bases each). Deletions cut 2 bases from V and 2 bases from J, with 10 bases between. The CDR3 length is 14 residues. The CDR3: CASSLKGGTYEQYF. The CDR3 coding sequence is TGTGCCAGCAGTTTAAAGGGGGGTACCTACGAGCAGTACTTC.

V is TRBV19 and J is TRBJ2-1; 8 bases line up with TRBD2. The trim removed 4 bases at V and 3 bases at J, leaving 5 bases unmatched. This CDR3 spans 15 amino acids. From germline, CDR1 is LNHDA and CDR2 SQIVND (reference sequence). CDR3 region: CASSSAGTSYNEQFF. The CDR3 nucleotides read TGTGCCAGTAGTAGCGCCGGGACTAGCTACAATGAGCAGTTCTTC.

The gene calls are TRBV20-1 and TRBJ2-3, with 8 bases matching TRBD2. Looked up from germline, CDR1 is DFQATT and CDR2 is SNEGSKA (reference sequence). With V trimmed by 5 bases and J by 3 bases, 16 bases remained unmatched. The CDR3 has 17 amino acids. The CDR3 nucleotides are TGCAGTGCTGAGCCCGGCCTAGCGGGTGGGTTGACAGATACGCAGTATTTT. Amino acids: CSAEPGLAGGLTDTQYF.

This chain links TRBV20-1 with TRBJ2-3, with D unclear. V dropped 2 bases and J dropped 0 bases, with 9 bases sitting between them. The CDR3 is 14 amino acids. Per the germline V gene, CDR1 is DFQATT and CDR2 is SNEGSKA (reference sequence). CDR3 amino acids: CSARMGSSTDTQYF. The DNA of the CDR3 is TGCAGTGCTAGAATGGGATCTAGCACAGATACGCAGTATTTT.

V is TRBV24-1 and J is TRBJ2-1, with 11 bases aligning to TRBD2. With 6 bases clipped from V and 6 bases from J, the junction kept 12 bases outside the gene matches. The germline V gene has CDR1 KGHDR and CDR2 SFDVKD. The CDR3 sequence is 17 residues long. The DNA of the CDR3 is TGTGCCACCAGTACTAGCGGGAGATCATTCTTGGGCAATGAGCAGTTCTTC. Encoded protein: CATSTSGRSFLGNEQFF.

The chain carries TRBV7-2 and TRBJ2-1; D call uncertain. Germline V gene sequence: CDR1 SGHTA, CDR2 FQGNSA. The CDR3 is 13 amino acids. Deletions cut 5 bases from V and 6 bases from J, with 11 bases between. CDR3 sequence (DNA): TGTGCCAGCAGCCGCTACCTCACCAATGAGCAGTTCTTC. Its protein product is CASSRYLTNEQFF.

CDR3 sequence reads: CASSPPSRGGEQFF. CDR3 coding DNA: TGTGCCAGCTCACCACCCTCTCGAGGGGGTGAGCAGTTCTTC. The genes are TRBV18 and TRBJ2-1, with D tentatively TRBD1 (6 bases). The V and J ends lost 0 bases and 9 bases respectively, with 12 bases between them. The CDR3 sequence is 14 residues long. From germline, CDR1 is KGHSH and CDR2 LQKENI.

This CDR3 reads CASTRLWEGYNEQFF. CDR3 DNA: TGTGCCAGCACCCGACTTTGGGAAGGGTACAATGAGCAGTTCTTC. V usage is TRBV25-1 and J usage is TRBJ2-1; D gene unclear. Germline V gene lookup returns CDR1 MGHDK and CDR2 SYGVNS. This CDR3 has 15 residues. Trimming removed 7 bases from V and 4 bases from J, with 17 bases in between.

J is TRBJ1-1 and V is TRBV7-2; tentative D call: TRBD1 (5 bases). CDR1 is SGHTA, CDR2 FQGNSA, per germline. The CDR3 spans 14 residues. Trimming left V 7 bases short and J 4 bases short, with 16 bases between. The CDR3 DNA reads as TGTGCCAGCATCCATAATTGGGGGTTCACTGAAGCTTTCTTT. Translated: CASIHNWGFTEAFF.

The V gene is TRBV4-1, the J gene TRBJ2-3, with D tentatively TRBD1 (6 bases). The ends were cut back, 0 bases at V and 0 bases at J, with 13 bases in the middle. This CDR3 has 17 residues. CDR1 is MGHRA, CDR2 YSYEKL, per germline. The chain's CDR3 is CASSQDRPGASTDTQYF. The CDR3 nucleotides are TGCGCCAGCAGCCAAGATAGGCCAGGGGCCAGCACAGATACGCAGTATTTT.

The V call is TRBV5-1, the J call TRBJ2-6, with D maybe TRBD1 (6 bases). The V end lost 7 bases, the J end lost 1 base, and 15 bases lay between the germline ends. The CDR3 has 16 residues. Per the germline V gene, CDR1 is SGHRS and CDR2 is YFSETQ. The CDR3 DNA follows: TGCGCCAGCGGGTCCACCGGGACATCTGGGGCCAACGTCCTGACTTTC. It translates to CASGSTGTSGANVLTF.

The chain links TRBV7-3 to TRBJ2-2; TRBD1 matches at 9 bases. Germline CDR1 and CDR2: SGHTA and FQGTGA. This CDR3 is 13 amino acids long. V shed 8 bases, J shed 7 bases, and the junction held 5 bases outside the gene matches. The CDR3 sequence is CASSQGAVGELFF. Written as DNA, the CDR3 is TGTGCCAGCTCACAGGGGGCGGTCGGGGAGCTGTTTTTT.

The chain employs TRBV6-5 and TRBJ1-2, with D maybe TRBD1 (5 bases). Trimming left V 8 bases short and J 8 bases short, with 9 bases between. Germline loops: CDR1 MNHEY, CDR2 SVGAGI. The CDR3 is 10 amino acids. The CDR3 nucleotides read TGTGCCAGCTTCAGGGAAGGCTACACCTTC. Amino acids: CASFREGYTF.

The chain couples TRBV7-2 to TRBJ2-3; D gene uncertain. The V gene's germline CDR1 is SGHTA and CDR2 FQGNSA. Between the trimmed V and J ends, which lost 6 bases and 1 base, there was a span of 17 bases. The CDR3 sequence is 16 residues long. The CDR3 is CASRGNPGLGTDTQYF. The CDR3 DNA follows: TGTGCCAGCAGGGGTAACCCGGGTCTTGGCACAGATACGCAGTATTTT.